This entry concerns a single TCR beta chain. Its antigen is unknown. The donors formed part of the roughly 110-subject validation cohort, distinct from the roughly 730-subject first cohort. The germline CDR1 and CDR2 sequences are SEHNR and FQNEAQ (reference sequence). The V and J ends lost 1 base and 5 bases, in that order; junction bases with no gene match: 7. The CDR3 extends over 16 amino acids. The table came from immunoSEQ multiplex PCR; TCRdb's copy has only in-frame clones and leaves some out. Found here are about 130,000 clones, over 90% of them singletons; the top ten hold roughly 1.3%. This specimen belongs to a study of cytomegalovirus exposure and HLA in healthy donors. General study points: A few CMV-associated chains proved CMV antigen-specific in vitro. Researchers catalogued around 150 TCR beta chains as cytomegalovirus-associated.

Sequencing used PBMCs. This TCR was recovered from a woman in her late teens or twenties in good health and CMV-seronegative. The rearrangement joins TRBV7-9 to TRBJ2-3; TRBD2 matches at 9 bases. The CDR3 loop reads CASSLVGGGAGDTQYF. CDR3 sequence (DNA): TGTGCCAGCAGCTTAGTGGGCGGGGGGGCTGGAGATACGCAGTATTTT.